Below, 27 T cell receptor beta chains from the same sample are listed, as sequenced in a study of graft-versus-host responses after intestinal transplantation. The repertoire was sequenced with immunoSEQ multiplex PCR; TCRdb's copy has only in-frame clones and lacks some. Of 29,000 or so clones listed, 90% to 95% were seen once; the top ten hold approximately 0.77%. The sequencing here drew on PBMCs, taken approximately 66 days after intestinal transplant. These receptors all stem from a human patient who received an intestinal transplant, so some T cells may come from the graft donor.

This chain uses TRBV11-2 with TRBJ1-1, with D maybe TRBD1 (6 bases). Germline V CDR1 and CDR2: SGHAT, FQNNGV. The CDR3 covers 16 residues. V shed 1 base and J shed 3 bases, with 15 bases lying between them. DNA for the CDR3: TGTGCCAGCAGCTTAGTCTGGGGGGCGCGTGACACTGAAGCTTTCTTT. Its translation: CASSLVWGARDTEAFF.

This chain joins TRBV7-4 and TRBJ2-3, with 9 bases fitting TRBD1. Germline V gene data show CDR1 as SGHVT and CDR2 as SQSDAQ. Trimming removed 8 bases from V and 3 bases from J; junction bases left unmatched: 12. CDR3 length equals 16 residues. CDR3 in DNA: TGTGCCAGCGTACGACAGGGGGGTCAAAGGACAGATACGCAGTATTTT. Translation: CASVRQGGQRTDTQYF.

This chain joins TRBV25-1 and TRBJ1-5, with 7 bases fitting TRBD1. Germline V lookup: CDR1 MGHDK, CDR2 SYGVNS. Germline trimming cut 1 base from V and 5 bases from J; bases unmatched to any gene: 2. The CDR3 spans 14 residues. The CDR3 sequence: CASSESGGDQPQHF. For the CDR3, the DNA is TGTGCCAGCAGTGAATCAGGGGGGGATCAGCCCCAGCATTTT.

This chain joins TRBV10-2 and TRBJ2-7, with TRBD2 matching over 11 bases. The germline V gene has CDR1 WSHSY and CDR2 SAAADI. The CDR3 length is 15 residues. V lost 4 bases to trimming and J lost 4 bases; unmatched junction nucleotides: 6. Written as DNA, the CDR3 is TGCGCCAGCAGTGGGGCTACTAGCGGGAGTTACGAGCAGTACTTC. The encoded protein is CASSGATSGSYEQYF.

This chain joins TRBV9 and TRBJ2-6; TRBD1 might be the D (5 bases). Trimming shortened V by 3 bases and J by 1 base, and 5 bases separated the two germline ends. Germline V gene sequence: CDR1 SGDLS, CDR2 YYNGEE. This CDR3 has 14 residues. Here the CDR3 reads CASSEGSGANVLTF. In DNA form, the CDR3 reads TGTGCCAGCAGCGAGGGGTCTGGGGCCAACGTCCTGACTTTC. Filled out from reference TRBV9 and TRBJ2-6, the complete variable domain reads DSGVTQTPKHLITATGQRVTLRCSPRSGDLSVYWYQQSLDQGLQFLIQYYNGEERAKGNILERFSAQQFPDLHSELNLSSLELGDSALYFCASSEGSGANVLTFGAGSRLTVL.

V is TRBV6-6 and J is TRBJ1-2; D is ambiguous. This CDR3 is 14 amino acids long. The germline CDR1 and CDR2 sequences are MNHNY and SVGAGI (reference sequence). V was shortened by 2 bases and J by 2 bases, with 9 bases between the two germline ends. CDR3 residues: CASSYSLMNYGYTF. CDR3 sequence (DNA): TGTGCCAGCAGTTACAGCCTCATGAACTATGGCTACACCTTC.

This chain connects TRBV9 to TRBJ2-7; D possibly corresponds to TRBD2 (6 bases). Trimming pared 0 bases from V and 3 bases from J, leaving 13 bases between. The CDR3 sequence is 15 residues long. Germline V CDR1 and CDR2: SGDLS, YYNGEE. The DNA for the CDR3 is TGTGCCAGCAGCGTAGTCCCGGGGGAGCTCTACGAGCAGTACTTC. It codes for CASSVVPGELYEQYF.

This chain connects TRBV5-6 to TRBJ2-7; no definite D call. The length of the CDR3 is 13 residues. V lost 4 bases and J lost 2, with 10 bases in between. Looked up from germline, CDR1 is SGHDT and CDR2 is YYEEEE. CDR3 bases: TGTGCCAGCAGCGCTCCCGAAACCTACGAGCAGTACTTC. Residues: CASSAPETYEQYF.

The V call is TRBV4-1, the J call TRBJ2-2; TRBD2 aligns across 13 bases. The V gene's germline CDR1 is MGHRA and CDR2 YSYEKL. With V trimmed by 4 bases and J by 6 bases, 5 bases remained unmatched. The CDR3 length is 16 residues. CDR3 bases: TGCGCCAGCAGCCGCGGACTAGCGGGAGCGTCCGGGGAGCTGTTTTTT. Its protein is CASSRGLAGASGELFF.

With regard to this clone: The junction does not match germline at one end; this may be a read error. CDR3 protein: CVSSLPDPGNSPLHF. The CDR3 region has the DNA TGTGTCAGCAGCTTGCCAGACCCTGGCAATTCACCCCTCCACTTT. The V and J genes are TRBV5-5 and TRBJ1-6; no reliable D call. There are 15 residues in the CDR3. Germline V lookup: CDR1 SGHKS, CDR2 YYEKEE (reference sequence).

This chain joins TRBV5-1 and TRBJ1-5; no reliable D call. V lost 4 bases and J 9 bases, leaving 23 bases between the germline ends. Germline CDR1 is SGHRS and CDR2 is YFSETQ. The CDR3 is made up of 16 amino acids. The CDR3 nucleotides read TGCGCCAGCAGCGCGAGGGCGGGTGGCTTTCTGCGGCCCCAGCATTTT. Amino acid sequence: CASSARAGGFLRPQHF.

The chain links TRBV6-1 to TRBJ2-1; TRBD2 agrees at 15 bases. V shed 2 bases, J shed 8 bases, and the junction held 4 bases outside the gene matches. The length of the CDR3 is 16 residues. Germline assignment: CDR1 MNHNS and CDR2 SASEGT. The CDR3 DNA is TGTGCCAGCAGTGAAAGGACTAGCGGGGGGGTCTATGAGCAGTTCTTC. Its protein is CASSERTSGGVYEQFF.

The rearrangement links TRBV7-9 to TRBJ1-2; D remains ambiguous. Germline loops: CDR1 SEHNR, CDR2 FQNEAQ (reference sequence). V was shortened by 3 bases and J by 8 bases, with 10 bases between the two germline ends. There are 12 residues in the CDR3. The CDR3 loop reads CASSFGGSGYTF. The CDR3 DNA sequence: TGTGCCAGCAGCTTTGGCGGCTCCGGCTACACCTTC.

V and J are TRBV11-2 and TRBJ2-7; D uncertain. Germline V lookup: CDR1 SGHAT, CDR2 FQNNGV. V gave up 1 base and J gave up 6 bases, with 7 bases separating them. The CDR3 covers 12 residues. The CDR3 is CASSLVRIEQYF. For the CDR3, the DNA is TGTGCCAGCAGCTTAGTGCGTATCGAGCAGTACTTC.

The chain links TRBV19 to TRBJ2-2; 8 bases match TRBD1. The CDR3 totals 14 residues. The V gene end was trimmed by 6 bases and the J gene end by 4 bases; junction bases not matched to a gene: 4. The germline V gene encodes CDR1 LNHDA and CDR2 SQIVND (reference sequence). CDR3 coding DNA: TGTGCCAGTAGCCACAGGGGGGTCACCGGGGAGCTGTTTTTT. It codes for CASSHRGVTGELFF.

The chain couples TRBV6-1 to TRBJ2-1, with 7 bases that match TRBD2. CDR1 and CDR2 (germline): MNHNS, SASEGT. This CDR3 contains 11 residues. V lost 7 bases, J lost 7 bases, and 1 base stayed unmatched. Here the CDR3 DNA reads TGTGCCAGCACTAGCGGTAATGAGCAGTTCTTC. This codes for CASTSGNEQFF.

The chain joins TRBV7-3 to TRBJ1-1, with D unresolved. The ends were cut back, 2 bases at V and 5 bases at J, with 9 bases in the middle. Germline assignment: CDR1 SGHTA and CDR2 FQGTGA. CDR3 size: 13 residues. The chain's CDR3 is CASSLGVGTEAFF. As DNA, the CDR3 is TGTGCCAGCAGCTTAGGGGTAGGGACTGAAGCTTTCTTT.

This rearrangement joins TRBV7-9 to TRBJ1-6; TRBD1 aligns across 7 bases. With V trimmed by 5 bases and J by 7 bases, 8 bases remained unmatched. Germline values: CDR1 SEHNR, CDR2 FQNEAQ (reference sequence). This CDR3 has 15 residues. The CDR3 here is CASSPGETGNSPLHF. In DNA form, the CDR3 reads TGTGCCAGCAGCCCTGGGGAGACAGGGAATTCACCCCTCCACTTT.

The chain links TRBV10-1 to TRBJ2-7, with TRBD1 as a possible D gene (6 bases). V lost 6 bases to trimming and J lost 4 bases, with 16 bases between them. CDR3 size: 14 residues. CDR1 is WNHNN, CDR2 SYGVQD, per germline (reference sequence). As DNA, the CDR3 is TGCGCCAGCAGCGAAGTGGACAGTCCGTACGAGCAGTACTTC. Protein: CASSEVDSPYEQYF.

The chain uses TRBV5-4 and TRBJ2-4; a possible D gene is TRBD1 (5 bases). The germline CDR1 and CDR2 sequences are SGHNT and YYREEE (reference sequence). This CDR3 is 15 amino acids long. V was shortened by 3 bases and J by 7 bases, with 17 bases between the two germline ends. CDR3 nucleotide sequence: TGTGCCAGCAGCTATAACAGGTCACCCGGGAACATTCAGTACTTC. This gives the protein CASSYNRSPGNIQYF.

V gene TRBV12-5 combines with J gene TRBJ2-7; D gene unclear. This CDR3 region has 12 residues. Germline V gene data show CDR1 as LGHNT and CDR2 as FRNRAP. V lost 10 bases and J lost 1, with 11 bases in between. Written as DNA, the CDR3 is TGTGCTACCAGCCCAGGATCCTACGAGCAGTACTTC. Amino acids: CATSPGSYEQYF.

The V call is TRBV4-1, the J call TRBJ2-7, with 7 bases matching TRBD1. This CDR3 is built from 16 residues. Trimming at V came to 1 base and at J to 2 bases, leaving 8 bases not matched to a gene. The germline V gene encodes CDR1 MGHRA and CDR2 YSYEKL. The CDR3 loop reads CASSQVGATGPYEQYF. The CDR3 DNA follows: TGCGCCAGCAGCCAAGTGGGTGCGACAGGGCCCTACGAGCAGTACTTC.

V is TRBV6-6 and J is TRBJ2-7, with TRBD2 as a possible D gene (5 bases). The length of the CDR3 is 12 residues. Germline V CDR1 and CDR2: MNHNY, SVGAGI (reference sequence). The V end was cut by 2 bases, the J end by 5 bases, with 7 bases between. As DNA, the CDR3 is TGTGCCAGCAGTTACGGGGAGAACGAGCAGTACTTC. As protein: CASSYGENEQYF.

V gene TRBV28 combines with J gene TRBJ1-4; D is perhaps TRBD1 (5 bases). Deletions cut 7 bases from V and 11 bases from J, with 11 bases between. Germline V lookup: CDR1 MDHEN, CDR2 SYDVKM. The CDR3 has 11 amino acids. CDR3 protein: CASNLGGKLFF. DNA of the CDR3: TGTGCCAGCAACCTCGGGGGGAAACTGTTTTTT.

The chain joins TRBV19 to TRBJ2-1; tentatively, D is TRBD1 (6 bases). Germline CDR1 and CDR2: LNHDA and SQIVND (reference sequence). The CDR3 is 15 amino acids. Deletions cut 3 bases from V and 2 bases from J, with 11 bases between. This CDR3 reads CASSIEEGAYNEQFF. CDR3 sequence (DNA): TGTGCCAGTAGTATCGAAGAGGGGGCCTACAATGAGCAGTTCTTC.

V usage is TRBV29-1 and J usage is TRBJ2-7; the match to TRBD1 covers 7 bases. The CDR3 contains 12 residues. V trimming: 6 bases; J trimming: 5 bases; junction bases outside the gene matches: 7. Germline V gives CDR1 SQVTM, CDR2 ANQGSEA. The CDR3 spells CSVRQGSDEQYF. The CDR3, as DNA: TGCAGCGTGCGACAGGGTAGCGACGAGCAGTACTTC.

The V and J genes are TRBV19 and TRBJ2-1, with D hard to call. The CDR3 extends over 13 amino acids. V was clipped by 4 bases and J by 6 bases, with 10 bases between them. Germline V CDR1 and CDR2: LNHDA, SQIVND (reference sequence). The CDR3 DNA reads as TGTGCCAGTAGTACGAACTGGGGCAATGAGCAGTTCTTC. Translation gives CASSTNWGNEQFF.